These T cell receptor beta chains were read from a single sample in a study of response to subunit inactivated influenza vaccine. TCRdb reprocessed the RT-PCR reads with MiXCR, giving one entry per CDR3 protein. Of approximately 490,000 distinct CDR3 sequences in the sample, more than 7% were seen once. The starting material was PBMCs from blood, obtained approximately 25 months after vaccination. All receptors derive from a man aged 50-75 years who received an inactivated influenza vaccine. Each CDR3 is given with its conserved first and last residue. Fields, in order: V gene, CDR3 protein.

v_gene: TRBV19
CDR3aa: CSSSIARDREQFF

v_gene: TRBV7-2
CDR3aa: CASSPVWGLDTQYF

v_gene: TRBV7-8
CDR3aa: CASSFVAGGDTDTQYF

v_gene: TRBV3-1
CDR3aa: CASSNRLAGNHNEQFF

v_gene: TRBV10-2
CDR3aa: CASREGRYEQYF

v_gene: TRBV29-1
CDR3aa: CSVGQAPGELFF

v_gene: TRBV6-1
CDR3aa: CASTRTGGENYGYTF

v_gene: TRBV3-1
CDR3aa: CASSRELVLAGRDTQYF

v_gene: TRBV29-1
CDR3aa: CSVVEEAYGYTF

v_gene: TRBV12-3/TRBV12-4
CDR3aa: CASSPRHSNQPQHF

v_gene: TRBV12-3/TRBV12-4
CDR3aa: CACSLARAVRGAAYNEQFF

v_gene: TRBV20-1
CDR3aa: CSATLMVTYEQYF

v_gene: TRBV29-1
CDR3aa: CSVAGTSGYEQYF

v_gene: TRBV7-9
CDR3aa: CASSLRLADTQYF

v_gene: TRBV20-1
CDR3aa: CSALGPTGGAGGELFF

v_gene: TRBV3-1
CDR3aa: CASSPSGQSYEQYF

v_gene: TRBV6-1
CDR3aa: CASSELRGTSSHEQYF

v_gene: TRBV28
CDR3aa: CASSFSKGLQETQYF

v_gene: TRBV20-1
CDR3aa: CSARGLGGNTEAFF

v_gene: TRBV6-2/TRBV6-3
CDR3aa: CASSRTENIQYF

v_gene: TRBV27
CDR3aa: CASSLVSGQGWYEQYF

v_gene: TRBV2
CDR3aa: CASSALTLSSGANVLTF

v_gene: TRBV20-1
CDR3aa: CSASVAGDGEQFF

v_gene: TRBV30
CDR3aa: CAWSVLGREQFF

v_gene: TRBV20-1
CDR3aa: CSARDRTAKNIQYF

v_gene: TRBV29-1
CDR3aa: CSVVRGPYEQYF

v_gene: TRBV7-9
CDR3aa: CASSPARQALGEQFF

v_gene: TRBV20-1
CDR3aa: CSARVAGNTDTQYF

v_gene: TRBV18
CDR3aa: CASSPQMFRETQYF

v_gene: TRBV7-8
CDR3aa: CASSPGASGSGEQFF

v_gene: TRBV7-2
CDR3aa: CASSPSRGADYGYTF

v_gene: TRBV7-3
CDR3aa: CASSFGRDGEQFF

v_gene: TRBV30
CDR3aa: CAWSERGAGETQYF

v_gene: TRBV20-1
CDR3aa: CSARVRKPHQPQHF

v_gene: TRBV20-1
CDR3aa: CSARYREHWYNEQFF

v_gene: TRBV4-1
CDR3aa: CASSQVAGRTPYEQYF

v_gene: TRBV5-6
CDR3aa: CASSLSYPTYEQYF

v_gene: TRBV27
CDR3aa: CASSPTLGRANQPQHF

v_gene: TRBV15
CDR3aa: CATKRVRGGTNNEQFF

v_gene: TRBV11-2
CDR3aa: CASSPDRAGEQYF

v_gene: TRBV7-2
CDR3aa: CASSLVLEQYF

v_gene: TRBV5-1
CDR3aa: CASSLVPTGQGNYGYTF

v_gene: TRBV14
CDR3aa: CASSQEFSSLYEQYF

v_gene: TRBV12-3/TRBV12-4
CDR3aa: CASSLGGTSVYEQYF

v_gene: TRBV24-1
CDR3aa: CATSDLQAGYQETQYF